This TCR beta chain was found in a study of early T cells in non-severe SARS-CoV-2 infection (dated by TCRdb to the early 2020s). Context from the whole study: Bulk RNA from unsorted whole blood was used for TCR sequencing, so alpha and beta chains could not be paired.

Receptor libraries were prepared by 5' RACE. This sample was sequenced with a NextSeq 500. To correct for sequencing error and PCR bias, the TCR library protocol tagged individual cDNA molecules with unique molecular identifiers. TCR alpha and beta chains were both sequenced, and the abundances of alpha and beta sequences in each sample were closely correlated with each other. The source study handled its data this way. Decombinator V4 was used to annotate the V gene, J gene and CDR3 of the TCR sequences. TCRs were defined as expanded if a significant change between any two time points was detected under a Poisson model with p below 0.0001. TCR abundances were normalised to the total number of TCRs sequenced per sample and expressed as counts per million. MAIT TCRs were defined by TRAV1-2 paired with TRAJ12, TRAJ20 or TRAJ33, and iNKT TCRs by TRAV10 paired with TRAJ18. VDJdb, accessed 1 November 2021, was searched for CMV, EBV and SARS-CoV-2 annotated TCRs, excluding TCRs annotated for multiple antigens. The public reads were quality trimmed at Q25 with fastp and then assembled into clones with MiXCR by TCRdb, keeping productive beta chains. Rows with one shared CDR3 protein collapse into an entry with the most common genes and DNA. The V and J calls here are based on TCRdb, not the publication. The sample table lists under 85,000 distinct CDR3 sequences, 14% of them with a count of one. The ten largest clones capture 3.5% to 5% of the sample.

Measured from the cysteine to the phenylalanine, the CDR3 is 13 residues long. Just the 39-base CDR3 DNA is kept, in frame starting at base 1. Trimming takes 3 bases from V and 3 bases from J, and the germline ends sit 9 bases apart. The study at large found these results: VDJdb matching was skewed toward anti-spike CD8 responses, so virus-specific expansions were likely underestimated and private and CD4 specificities were missed.

Concerning this clonotype: It lacks a known antigen. It has no much larger one-base neighbor in the sample; base qualities were not kept.

The study was a case-control design nested within a healthcare worker cohort in London, UK, with weekly nasopharyngeal swab PCR tests and blood sampling. Healthcare workers were enrolled in the week of the UK lockdown, from 23 to 31 March 2020, and were followed every week for up to about 15 weeks. Here the chain combines TRBV12-3 or TRBV12-4 and TRBJ2-7; no D gene can be assigned with confidence. Sample: whole blood, taken at baseline. The source is an adult who was a healthcare worker with PCR-confirmed SARS-CoV-2 infection or an uninfected control (not recorded which). The CDR3 protein: CASSLARYYEQYF. The nucleotide sequence is TGTGCCAGCAGTTTGGCACGCTACTACGAGCAGTACTTC.